These 8 T cell receptor beta chains originate from one sample sequenced in a study of blood T cell repertoires in COVID-19. The method was immunoSEQ multiplex PCR; TCRdb's version includes in-frame clones alone and lacks a portion of them. Of over 70,000 clones listed, approximately 85% were seen once; the top ten hold 9.5% to 12%. Sequenced sample: peripheral blood. Source of these receptors: a man aged 60 to 75 with COVID-19, enrolled during active disease.

The J gene is TRBJ2-5, the V gene TRBV2; D is undetermined. The V gene's germline CDR1 is SNHLY and CDR2 FYNNEI. V was pared by 7 bases and J by 5 bases, with 20 bases between. The CDR3 has 15 amino acids. This CDR3 reads CASTTPSFFRETQYF. For the CDR3, the DNA is TGTGCCAGCACCACCCCGTCTTTTTTCAGGGAGACCCAGTACTTC.

The chain links TRBV4-1 to TRBJ1-2, with 8 nucleotides matching TRBD1. This CDR3 comprises 17 residues. V shed 1 base and J 0 bases; nucleotides not matched to a gene: 7. The germline CDR1 and CDR2 sequences are MGHRA and YSYEKL. In DNA form, the CDR3 reads TGCGCCAGCAGCCAAGTGGGACAGGTCCGCTCTAACTATGGCTACACCTTC. It is translated as CASSQVGQVRSNYGYTF.

The genes are TRBV11-2 and TRBJ2-3; the D is unclear. Germline CDR1 and CDR2: SGHAT and FQNNGV. The CDR3 contains 15 residues. V lost 0 bases and J 1 base, leaving 8 bases between the germline ends. The CDR3 reads CASSLDLGGTDTQYF. The DNA for the CDR3 is TGTGCCAGCAGCTTAGATCTTGGAGGCACAGATACGCAGTATTTT.

The rearrangement joins TRBV6-5 to TRBJ2-5; D gene uncertain. Trimming left V 6 bases short and J 1 base short, with 15 bases between. The CDR3 is made up of 15 amino acids. The V gene's germline CDR1 is MNHEY and CDR2 SVGAGI. CDR3 bases: TGTGCCAGCAGCCTAAATTCAGAGGTCCAAGAGACCCAGTACTTC. This codes for CASSLNSEVQETQYF.

V usage is TRBV6-1 and J usage is TRBJ1-5, with D possibly matching TRBD1 (6 bases). Germline V gene sequence: CDR1 MNHNS, CDR2 SASEGT. Trimming removed 4 bases from V and 0 bases from J, with 13 bases in between. The CDR3 length is 16 residues. The CDR3 DNA reads TGTGCCAGCAGTGCCCAGGGGCGGTATAGCAATCAGCCCCAGCATTTT. Its translation: CASSAQGRYSNQPQHF.

To note about this clone: Other DNA sequences in the sample encode the same CDR3. This sequence joins TRBV6-5 and TRBJ2-1; 11 bases match TRBD2. CDR1 is MNHEY and CDR2 is SVGAGI in the germline V gene. V was pared by 4 bases and J by 7 bases, with 3 bases of the junction left unmatched. The CDR3 is made up of 14 amino acids. DNA for the CDR3: TGTGCCAGCAGTTTAGCGGGAGGGCCTAATGAGCAGTTCTTC. Protein: CASSLAGGPNEQFF.

The chain couples TRBV28 to TRBJ1-5; D ambiguous. Germline values: CDR1 MDHEN, CDR2 SYDVKM. The V end was cut by 2 bases, the J end by 6 bases, with 20 bases between. The CDR3 is made up of 17 amino acids. The CDR3 DNA is TGTGCCAGCAGTTTAGATCTGACAAATGCAGCGGGTCAGCCCCAGCATTTT. Encoded protein: CASSLDLTNAAGQPQHF.

The chain joins TRBV11-2 to TRBJ2-1, with a tentative D call TRBD1 (6 bases). This CDR3 region has 12 residues. Germline-derived CDR1 and CDR2 are SGHAT and FQNNGV. V lost 2 bases and J lost 10, with 9 bases in between. The CDR3 nucleotides read TGTGCCAGCAGCTTACAGGGGTTGGAGCAGTTCTTC. Protein product: CASSLQGLEQFF.